The 8 T cell receptor beta chains below were found in one sample sequenced in a study of blood T cell repertoires in COVID-19. Using immunoSEQ multiplex PCR, the repertoire was profiled, and TCRdb retains in-frame clones only, with some absent. Here the sample spans 190,000 or so clones, around 92% being singletons. Sequenced input: PBMCs or T cells enriched from blood (not recorded which). Source of these receptors: a woman aged 18-30 years who had recovered from COVID-19.

The chain carries TRBV9 and TRBJ2-1, with D unclear. Trimming stripped 0 bases from V and 4 bases from J, with 5 bases between. This CDR3 spans 13 amino acids. Germline CDR1 reads SGDLS; CDR2 reads YYNGEE. The CDR3 reads CASSVDLYNEQFF. The CDR3 bases are TGTGCCAGCAGCGTAGATCTATACAATGAGCAGTTCTTC.

This rearrangement joins TRBV14 to TRBJ1-6; D call uncertain. CDR3 length: 13 residues. Trimming left V 2 bases short and J 8 bases short, with 7 bases between. Germline V CDR1 and CDR2: SGHDN, FVKESK. CDR3 loop: CASSQTEYSPLHF. The CDR3 region has the DNA TGTGCCAGCAGCCAAACTGAGTATTCACCCCTCCACTTT. The variable domain in full, completed from reference TRBV14 and TRBJ1-6, reads EAGVTQFPSHSVIEKGQTVTLRCDPISGHDNLYWYRRVMGKEIKFLLHFVKESKQDESGMPNNRFLAERTGGTYSTLKVQPAELEDSGVYFCASSQTEYSPLHFGNGTRLTVT.

The chain recombines TRBV27 with TRBJ2-7; TRBD2 might be the D (5 bases). The CDR3 totals 15 residues. The V and J ends lost 0 bases and 2 bases respectively, with 11 bases between them. The germline CDR1 and CDR2 sequences are MNHEY and SMNVEV (reference sequence). CDR3 DNA sequence: TGTGCCAGCAGTTTATCAGCGGCCGTTACCTACGAGCAGTACTTC. Amino acids: CASSLSAAVTYEQYF.

J is TRBJ2-2 and V is TRBV18, with D unresolved. CDR3 length equals 15 residues. Germline V gives CDR1 KGHSH, CDR2 LQKENI. Deletions cut 0 bases from V and 4 bases from J, with 9 bases between. CDR3 sequence reads: CASSPPSRATGELFF. The DNA for the CDR3 is TGTGCCAGCTCACCACCGTCCCGAGCCACCGGGGAGCTGTTTTTT.

The genes are TRBV5-1 and TRBJ1-1, with 9 bases matching TRBD1. Germline V gene lookup returns CDR1 SGHRS and CDR2 YFSETQ. The CDR3 has 14 amino acids. V gave up 4 bases and J gave up 1 base; unmatched junction bases: 2. CDR3 sequence: CASSGQGPNTEAFF. The CDR3 DNA is TGCGCCAGCAGCGGACAGGGGCCGAACACTGAAGCTTTCTTT. The full variable domain, completed using reference TRBV5-1 and TRBJ1-1, is KAGVTQTPRYLIKTRGQQVTLSCSPISGHRSVSWYQQTPGQGLQFLFEYFSETQRNKGNFPGRFSGRQFSNSRSEMNVSTLELGDSALYLCASSGQGPNTEAFFGQGTRLTVV.

This chain uses TRBV27 with TRBJ1-5; 7 nucleotides agree with TRBD1. CDR1 and CDR2 (germline): MNHEY, SMNVEV (reference sequence). CDR3 length: 15 amino acids. J gave up 6 bases and V 6 bases, and 11 bases lay outside the gene matches. CDR3 in DNA: TGTGCCAGCAGAGACAGGGCGGTAGTTAGTCAGCCCCAGCATTTT. Translating gives CASRDRAVVSQPQHF.

This clone was seen a few times. This sequence joins TRBV5-1 and TRBJ1-6; D perhaps matches TRBD1 (6 bases). The CDR3 loop spans 15 amino acids. V was pared by 2 bases and J by 9 bases, with 15 bases between. From germline, CDR1 is SGHRS and CDR2 YFSETQ. DNA for the CDR3: TGCGCCAGCAGCTTTCGACAGGCCGAGGGTTCACCCCTCCACTTT. Translating gives CASSFRQAEGSPLHF.

This rearrangement joins TRBV9 to TRBJ1-1; the D gene is possibly TRBD1 (6 bases). V lost 3 bases, J lost 4 bases, and 19 bases lay in between. The CDR3 covers 16 residues. The V gene's germline CDR1 is SGDLS and CDR2 YYNGEE. The CDR3 DNA sequence: TGTGCCAGCAGCGCTAGAGATCAGGGGAAGGGCACTGAAGCTTTCTTT. Its protein is CASSARDQGKGTEAFF.